This passage covers 15 T cell receptor beta chains from one sample sequenced in a study of control samples from healthy donors and cancer patients. Only in-frame clones appear in the TCRdb table, and some are missing; sequencing was by immunoSEQ multiplex PCR. The table includes about 170,000 clones, 85% to 95% detected once. The specimen was blood. All receptors derive from a woman between 18 and 29 years old in good health.

The chain is built from TRBV10-1 and TRBJ2-1; unclear D gene. Deletions cut 0 bases from V and 12 bases from J, with 12 bases between. The CDR3 covers 13 residues. Germline V CDR1 and CDR2: WNHNN, SYGVQD (reference sequence). The CDR3, as DNA: TGCGCCAGCAGTGAGTCGGTCCAAACCACGCAGTTCTTC. Translating it yields CASSESVQTTQFF.

The chain joins TRBV11-2 to TRBJ1-5; 9 bases fit TRBD1. CDR1 is SGHAT, CDR2 FQNNGV, per germline. V trimming: 3 bases; J trimming: 7 bases; junction bases outside the gene matches: 4. The CDR3 has 14 amino acids. CDR3 nucleotide sequence: TGTGCCAGCAGCTTTACAGGGGGCGGGCAGCCCCAGCATTTT. The encoded protein is CASSFTGGGQPQHF.

The V and J genes are TRBV7-6 and TRBJ2-1; 8 nucleotides agree with TRBD1. The germline V gene encodes CDR1 SGHVS and CDR2 FNYEAQ. The trim removed 3 bases at V and 0 bases at J, leaving 1 base unmatched. CDR3 size: 15 residues. In DNA, the CDR3 is TGTGCCAGCAGCTTTGGGACAGGCTCCTACAATGAGCAGTTCTTC. It yields the protein CASSFGTGSYNEQFF. Drawing the rest from reference TRBV7-6 and TRBJ2-1, the complete variable domain is GAGVSQSPRYKVTKRGQDVALRCDPISGHVSLYWYRQALGQGPEFLTYFNYEAQQDKSGLPNDRFSAERPEGSISTLTIQRTEQRDSAMYRCASSFGTGSYNEQFFGPGTRLTVL.

CDR3: CASSLRVNSGNTIYF. CDR3 bases: TGTGCCAGCAGCTTACGTGTTAACTCTGGAAACACCATATATTTT. The chain uses TRBV5-6 and TRBJ1-3; D unresolved. This CDR3 comprises 15 residues. Germline CDR1 is SGHDT and CDR2 is YYEEEE. The V gene lost 2 bases and the J gene lost 0 bases, with 9 bases spanning the gap.

This chain joins TRBV5-1 and TRBJ2-2; D might be TRBD1 or TRBD2, each matching 5 bases. V lost 4 bases, J lost 5 bases, and 18 bases lay in between. In germline, CDR1 is SGHRS, CDR2 YFSETQ. The CDR3 sequence is 16 residues long. DNA of the CDR3: TGCGCCAGCAGCCTAACCCGGGACCTAGGAACCGGGGAGCTGTTTTTT. It is translated as CASSLTRDLGTGELFF.

The chain combines TRBV6-1 with TRBJ2-2, with D unclear. V lost 1 base and J 6 bases, leaving 21 bases between the germline ends. CDR1 and CDR2 (germline): MNHNS, SASEGT. The CDR3 sequence is 18 residues long. The CDR3 nucleotides are TGTGCCAGCAGTGAAGGACGGGCGAACTTTTGGGTCCCCGGGGAGCTGTTTTTT. Protein sequence: CASSEGRANFWVPGELFF.

In this sample, this clone turned up a few times. The chain uses TRBV7-8 and TRBJ1-5, with D tentatively TRBD1 (5 bases). Germline CDR1 SGHVS, CDR2 FQNEAQ. CDR3 length equals 15 residues. V gave up 4 bases and J gave up 7 bases, with 17 bases separating them. Here the CDR3 reads CASSSSGQVSQPQHF. The CDR3, as DNA: TGTGCCAGCAGCTCGTCCGGACAAGTCTCCCAGCCCCAGCATTTT.

V is TRBV11-2 and J is TRBJ1-5; maybe TRBD1 (5 bases). Germline lookup yields CDR1 SGHAT and CDR2 FQNNGV. There are 17 residues in the CDR3. Trimming cost V 3 bases and J 2 bases, with 17 bases left between them. This chain's CDR3 is CASSLGVFQGGNQPQHF. In nucleotides, the CDR3 is TGTGCCAGCAGCTTGGGGGTGTTTCAGGGAGGCAATCAGCCCCAGCATTTT.

The gene calls are TRBV7-2 and TRBJ1-3, with a possible D match to TRBD1 (5 bases). The CDR3 is 15 residues long. Trimming cost V 4 bases and J 0 bases, with 10 bases left between them. From germline, CDR1 is SGHTA and CDR2 FQGNSA. The CDR3 DNA reads TGTGCCAGCAGCTCCCGGGGCCGCTCTGGAAACACCATATATTTT. Protein: CASSSRGRSGNTIYF.

The V call is TRBV7-9, the J call TRBJ2-5; the D gene is possibly TRBD1 (5 bases). This CDR3 is built from 16 residues. Germline CDR1 SEHNR, CDR2 FQNEAQ (reference sequence). V lost 4 bases to trimming and J lost 1 base, with 16 bases between them. This CDR3 reads CASSSLFGALQETQYF. The CDR3 nucleotides are TGTGCCAGCAGCTCGCTTTTTGGGGCCCTCCAAGAGACCCAGTACTTC.

The CDR3 nucleotides read TGTGCCAGCAGCTTAGCGGGGGTCTATGAGCAGTTCTTC. Amino acid sequence: CASSLAGVYEQFF. This chain uses TRBV5-4 with TRBJ2-1; 8 bases line up with TRBD2. Trimming cost V 2 bases and J 8 bases; bases outside gene matches: 3. The germline V gene encodes CDR1 SGHNT and CDR2 YYREEE (reference sequence). This CDR3 contains 13 residues. The full variable domain, its missing parts supplied by reference TRBV5-4 and TRBJ2-1, is ETGVTQSPTHLIKTRGQQVTLRCSSQSGHNTVSWYQQALGQGPQFIFQYYREEENGRGNFPPRFSGLQFPNYSSELNVNALELDDSALYLCASSLAGVYEQFFGPGTRLTVL.

The J gene is TRBJ2-7, the V gene TRBV29-1, with D unclear. The ends were cut back, 3 bases at V and 0 bases at J, with 15 bases in the middle. Germline values: CDR1 SQVTM, CDR2 ANQGSEA. The CDR3 sequence is 15 residues long. The CDR3 coding sequence is TGCAGCGTTGAGGTTCTCAGGTTAAGCTCCTACGAGCAGTACTTC. This gives the protein CSVEVLRLSSYEQYF.

This chain joins TRBV2 and TRBJ2-4, with D possibly matching TRBD2 (7 bases). Deletions cut 7 bases from V and 1 base from J, with 14 bases between. The CDR3 is 15 amino acids. CDR1 SNHLY and CDR2 FYNNEI come from the germline V gene. This CDR3 reads CASTGGGGAKNIQYF. For the CDR3, the DNA is TGTGCCAGCACGGGGGGCGGTGGGGCCAAAAACATTCAGTACTTC.

This clone has a single count. This chain joins TRBV5-5 and TRBJ1-6, with D maybe TRBD1 (6 bases). In germline, CDR1 is SGHKS, CDR2 YYEKEE (reference sequence). The CDR3 is 14 residues long. Trimming took 3 bases from V and 11 from J, leaving 15 bases between them. CDR3 sequence reads: CASSSQGGGPPLHF. The CDR3 bases are TGTGCCAGCAGCTCGCAGGGAGGGGGACCACCCCTCCACTTT.

The chain uses TRBV12-5 and TRBJ2-2; D call uncertain. The CDR3 has 14 amino acids. Germline CDR1 reads LGHNT; CDR2 reads FRNRAP. V lost 2 bases and J lost 7, with 11 bases in between. The CDR3 reads CASGLPPLGGELFF. CDR3 sequence (DNA): TGTGCTAGTGGTTTGCCCCCTTTGGGCGGGGAGCTGTTTTTT.